Listed below are T cell receptor beta chains from one sample, sequenced in a study of OX40 agonist ivuxolimab in advanced cancers. This table comes from immunoSEQ multiplex PCR, and its TCRdb copy is limited to in-frame clones, with some not included. The sample includes under 40,000 clones, about 70% of them seen just once. Sequences were derived from CD4+ or CD8+ T cells sorted from blood, sampled in a trial of the OX40 agonist ivuxolimab. The origin of the receptors is an adult with an advanced solid tumor such as melanoma, head and neck, liver or kidney cancer. CDR3s include the opening cysteine and the closing phenylalanine or tryptophan.

j_call	v_call	cdr3_length	cdr3_aa
TRBJ1-4	TRBV6-1	13	CASRPGLNEKLFF
TRBJ1-1	TRBV28	16	CASSFWDSHPHTEAFF
TRBJ2-1	TRBV27	14	CASSLRVLGNEQFF
TRBJ2-1	TRBV7-8	17	CASSEKRGGFTYNEQFF
TRBJ1-1	TRBV2	13	CASSQKTGHEAFF
TRBJ1-4	TRBV7-9	18	CASSRFPRASATNEKLFF
TRBJ2-1	TRBV10-3	14	CAIRGQGWRDEQFF
TRBJ1-2	TRBV7-2	16	CASSLAPGQGSYGYTF
TRBJ2-3	TRBV11-1	13	CASSLGAWDTQYF
TRBJ2-3	TRBV29-1	12	CSVVRGSDTQYF
TRBJ1-1	TRBV2	12	CASRVQDGEAFF
TRBJ1-1	TRBV29-1	13	CSVQRGAGTEAFF
TRBJ2-3	TRBV30	14	CAWSKRRLTDTQYF
TRBJ1-1	TRBV4-1	15	CASSQVSGGAPEAFF
TRBJ1-1	TRBV6-6	15	CASSYTPRGVTEAFF
TRBJ2-7	TRBV30	12	CAWSRVGYEQYF
TRBJ1-5	TRBV2	14	CASGSDRGRQPQHF
TRBJ1-4	TRBV5-8	15	CASSLAMTGGEKLFF
TRBJ2-1	TRBV6-6	11	CASKEYNEQFF
TRBJ1-2	TRBV15	14	CATSRDTGLGGYTF
TRBJ1-5	TRBV6-5	14	CASSEARGNQPQHF
TRBJ2-7	TRBV5-1	12	CASSLKGPEQYF
TRBJ2-2	TRBV7-7	14	CASSAGPNTGELFF
TRBJ2-3	TRBV6-5	15	CASSYFGLAGGKQYF
TRBJ2-5	TRBV7-7	12	CASSPRDGTQYF
TRBJ1-1	TRBV7-2	13	CASSLVRDTEAFF
TRBJ1-1	TRBV5-1	14	CASSLDGGNTEAFF
TRBJ2-7	TRBV2	12	CASMDSSYEQYF
TRBJ2-3	TRBV27	11	CASSFLDTQYF
TRBJ1-3	TRBV15	16	CATSKPGQGRGNTIYF
TRBJ1-2	TRBV25-1	13	CASSGGVARGYTF
TRBJ1-1	TRBV29-1	12	CSDNGLNTEAFF
TRBJ1-2	TRBV4-2	15	CASSQDRQEGYGYTF
TRBJ1-5	TRBV15	14	CATKEGQGDQPQHF
TRBJ1-1	TRBV7-3	14	CASSLSRGNTEAFF
TRBJ1-3	TRBV2	13	CASSEAMGNTIYF
TRBJ2-7	TRBV11-2	13	CASSFYSSYEQYF
TRBJ2-1	TRBV7-2	18	CASSLLAGGGSSYNEQFF
TRBJ2-1	TRBV4-2	16	CASSQELAGFYNEQFF
TRBJ1-6	TRBV6-6	14	CASSPRQGNSPLHF
TRBJ2-3	TRBV9	15	CASSAWQGITDTQYF
TRBJ1-1	TRBV6-5	14	CASSYRGARTEAFF
TRBJ1-1	TRBV10-1	13	CASSHRGPTEAFF
TRBJ2-7	TRBV19	15	CASSIPGRGALEQYF
TRBJ2-1	TRBV6-6	13	CASNQGAYNEQFF
TRBJ2-2	TRBV9	15	CASSARQVNTGELFF
TRBJ1-4	TRBV5-1	13	CASRRDIGEKLFF
TRBJ2-6	TRBV14	17	CASSRGMNAAGANVLTF
TRBJ1-1	TRBV5-1	13	CASSLMGPTEAFF
TRBJ1-4	TRBV9	17	CASSPRTGSGTNEKLFF
TRBJ1-1	TRBV7-2	15	CASSFGTAMNTEAFF
TRBJ1-6	TRBV18	17	CASSPAAPSEGNSPLHF